One sample yielded the 29 T cell receptor beta chains listed below, sequenced in a study of blood T cells in healthy people across ages. Next came a second PCR, run for roughly 6 to 11 cycles, which used a sample-barcoded 5' primer along with a J-beta primer mix. TCRdb used MiXCR to reprocess the 5' RACE reads, holding one entry per CDR3 protein. The sample has around 870,000 distinct CDR3 sequences; more than 25% are singletons. Sequenced: blood. These receptors were collected from an elderly woman in good health.

V is TRBV20-1 and J is TRBJ1-4, with 10 bases aligning to TRBD1. The CDR3 has 14 residues. Germline V gene sequence: CDR1 DFQATT, CDR2 SNEGSKA (reference sequence). Trimming cost V 1 base and J 7 bases; bases outside gene matches: 3. CDR3 in amino acids: CSARGQGAVEKLFF. In nucleotides, the CDR3 is TGCAGTGCTAGAGGACAGGGGGCTGTTGAAAAACTGTTTTTT.

Notes on this clonotype: With a much larger clone just one base away, this may be a read error. This sequence joins TRBV15 and TRBJ2-7; 8 nucleotides align to TRBD1. This CDR3 has 15 amino acids. V shed 3 bases, J shed 6 bases, and the junction held 10 bases outside the gene matches. Germline CDR1 reads LNHNV; CDR2 reads YYDKDF (reference sequence). CDR3 DNA sequence: TGTGCCACCAGCAGTCGACAGGGGAGCATAAGCGAGCAGTACTTC. It codes for CATSSRQGSISEQYF. The full variable domain, completed using reference TRBV15 and TRBJ2-7, is DAMVIQNPRYQVTQFGKPVTLSCSQTLNHNVMYWYQQKSSQAPKLLFHYYDKDFNNEADTPDNFQSRRPNTSFCFLDIRSPGLGDTAMYLCATSSRQGSISEQYFGPGTRLTVT.

The chain recombines TRBV29-1 with TRBJ2-1; D gene ambiguous. This CDR3 is built from 12 residues. Germline CDR1 and CDR2: SQVTM and ANQGSEA. With 4 bases removed from V and 4 bases from J, the gap between germline ends came to 8 bases. CDR3 sequence (DNA): TGCAGCGTTGTGGAAGTTTACAATGAGCAGTTCTTC. It is translated as CSVVEVYNEQFF.

This clonotype was observed at least ten times. A much larger clone lies a single base off, so this may be a read error. CDR3 coding DNA: TGTGCCAGCAGTACAGGGGCCAATGAGCAGTTCTTC. Its protein is CASSTGANEQFF. The gene calls are TRBV27 and TRBJ2-1; 7 bases fit TRBD1. Looked up from germline, CDR1 is MNHEY and CDR2 is SMNVEV (reference sequence). The V segment lost 5 bases and the J segment 6 bases; nucleotides outside the gene matches: 1. The CDR3 loop spans 12 amino acids.

About this clonotype itself: Possible read error: a much larger clone is one base away. Since the CDR3 does not end with the conserved phenylalanine or tryptophan, this likely comes from a read error. The DNA for the CDR3 is TGCAGTCCAAGGGCCCAAGAGACCCAGTACGTC. Translation gives CSPRAQETQYV. The genes are TRBV20-1 and TRBJ2-5; D call uncertain. The germline V and J ends were trimmed by 8 bases and 1 base, with 8 bases remaining between them. CDR1 DFQATT and CDR2 SNEGSKA come from the germline V gene (reference sequence). This CDR3 region has 11 residues.

The sample holds a few counts of this clonotype. The V call is TRBV5-1, the J call TRBJ1-1; D ambiguous. Germline loops: CDR1 SGHRS, CDR2 YFSETQ. The CDR3 has 13 amino acids. V was shortened by 7 bases and J by 1 base, with 11 bases between the two germline ends. The CDR3 here is CASGVSTNTEAFF. CDR3 nucleotides: TGCGCCAGCGGAGTATCAACGAACACTGAAGCTTTCTTT.

This clonotype was detected a few times. V and J are TRBV24-1 and TRBJ1-5; D gene ambiguous. V was clipped by 2 bases and J by 1 base, with 8 bases between them. The CDR3 covers 15 residues. The germline CDR1 and CDR2 sequences are KGHDR and SFDVKD. The CDR3 reads CATSDSGSSNQPQHF. The DNA of the CDR3 is TGTGCCACCAGTGATTCGGGGTCCAGCAATCAGCCCCAGCATTTT.

Comment on this clonotype: At one end the junction does not follow the germline gene, possibly because of a read error. The chain has TRBV7-9 and TRBJ1-1; unclear D gene. The CDR3 has 15 amino acids. Germline CDR1 is SEHNR and CDR2 is FQNEAQ (reference sequence). DNA of the CDR3: TGTGTCAGCAGCTTCCAAGTAGGTGAGAACACTGAAGCTTTCTTT. This translates into CVSSFQVGENTEAFF.

CDR3 coding DNA: TGTGCCAGCAGCCAGGGGGTGTATGAGTTGGCAGATACGCAGTATTTT. Translating gives CASSQGVYELADTQYF. The chain recombines TRBV14 with TRBJ2-3; the D gene could be TRBD1 or TRBD2 (5 bases each). The CDR3 consists of 16 residues. The germline V gene has CDR1 SGHDN and CDR2 FVKESK. Trimming left V 3 bases short and J 4 bases short, with 17 bases between.

This clonotype was detected a few times. The chain joins TRBV20-1 to TRBJ1-1; TRBD1 might be the D (5 bases). There are 14 residues in the CDR3. Germline CDR1 DFQATT, CDR2 SNEGSKA (reference sequence). V dropped 4 bases and J dropped 4 bases, with 16 bases sitting between them. CDR3 nucleotide sequence: TGCAGTGCTAACGCCCCGGGGAGGGGCACTGAAGCTTTCTTT. It encodes CSANAPGRGTEAFF.

This clonotype was seen many times. The V gene is TRBV20-1, the J gene TRBJ2-5, with TRBD1 matching over 7 bases. V shed 5 bases and J 3 bases; nucleotides not matched to a gene: 9. Germline loops: CDR1 DFQATT, CDR2 SNEGSKA (reference sequence). The CDR3 is made up of 14 amino acids. This CDR3 is CSAGPGQRKETQYF. The DNA of the CDR3 is TGCAGTGCTGGACCGGGACAGCGGAAAGAGACCCAGTACTTC.

This clonotype has ten or more counts. In nucleotides, the CDR3 is TGTGCCAGCAGCTTGCTAAATTTGGAGCAGTACTTC. Amino acids: CASSLLNLEQYF. The chain carries TRBV7-8 and TRBJ2-7, with D hard to call. V was shortened by 3 bases and J by 7 bases, with 10 bases between the two germline ends. This CDR3 contains 12 residues. Germline-derived CDR1 and CDR2 are SGHVS and FQNEAQ.

The table lists this clonotype with many counts. V is TRBV6-2 or TRBV6-3 and J is TRBJ2-7; TRBD1 is a possible D gene (7 bases). The CDR3 consists of 14 residues. CDR1 is MNHEY, CDR2 SVGEGT, per germline. Trimming pared 8 bases from V and 6 bases from J, leaving 20 bases between. The CDR3 nucleotides are TGTGCCAGCTCTGTTCGGAGGGGGCCCGTCGAGCAGTACTTC. This encodes CASSVRRGPVEQYF.

This clonotype has only a few counts. The V gene is TRBV28, the J gene TRBJ2-1; tentatively, D is TRBD1 (5 bases). V shed 7 bases and J shed 8 bases, with 21 bases lying between them. Germline assignment: CDR1 MDHEN and CDR2 SYDVKM. The CDR3 covers 15 residues. Written as DNA, the CDR3 is TGTGCCAGCATTCCCCTGTATAGAACAGGCGATGAGCAGTTCTTC. It codes for CASIPLYRTGDEQFF.

The chain links TRBV5-1 to TRBJ1-6; the match to TRBD1 covers 7 bases. The trim removed 1 base at V and 6 bases at J, leaving 7 bases unmatched. Germline V gives CDR1 SGHRS, CDR2 YFSETQ. The CDR3 contains 16 residues. The CDR3 DNA follows: TGCGCCAGCAGCTTGAATTTAGGACAGGCTAATTCACCCCTCCACTTT. This codes for CASSLNLGQANSPLHF.

This clonotype was seen ten or more times. The rearrangement uses TRBV7-2 and TRBJ2-7; 7 positions agree with TRBD1. Germline V gene data show CDR1 as SGHTA and CDR2 as FQGNSA. The CDR3 has 14 residues. V gave up 5 bases and J gave up 0 bases; unmatched junction bases: 4. CDR3 in amino acids: CASSMGQTSYEQYF. Written as DNA, the CDR3 is TGTGCCAGCAGCATGGGACAGACCTCCTACGAGCAGTACTTC.

At least ten counts were recorded for this clonotype. The genes are TRBV5-1 and TRBJ2-5; 11 nucleotides agree with TRBD2. Trimming at V came to 2 bases and at J to 2 bases, leaving 2 bases not matched to a gene. CDR3 length equals 15 residues. The germline gives CDR1 SGHRS, CDR2 YFSETQ. The CDR3 DNA follows: TGCGCCAGCAGCTTCGGGACTAGCGGACAAGAGACCCAGTACTTC. Translating gives CASSFGTSGQETQYF. The whole variable domain, remainder taken from reference TRBV5-1 and TRBJ2-5, is KAGVTQTPRYLIKTRGQQVTLSCSPISGHRSVSWYQQTPGQGLQFLFEYFSETQRNKGNFPGRFSGRQFSNSRSEMNVSTLELGDSALYLCASSFGTSGQETQYFGPGTRLLVL.

This rearrangement joins TRBV7-2 to TRBJ2-7; TRBD2 matches at 14 bases. CDR1 is SGHTA, CDR2 FQGNSA, per germline. CDR3 length: 17 residues. With V trimmed by 5 bases and J by 4 bases, 10 bases remained unmatched. The CDR3 sequence: CASSPTSGGVKRYEQYF. The CDR3 nucleotides are TGTGCCAGCAGCCCGACTAGCGGGGGGGTAAAGAGATACGAGCAGTACTTC.

This rearrangement joins TRBV11-1 to TRBJ2-7; 9 bases match TRBD1. The CDR3 contains 14 residues. J lost 2 bases, V lost 6 bases, and 5 bases had no gene match. Germline V gene lookup returns CDR1 SGHAT and CDR2 FQDESV (reference sequence). CDR3 protein: CASRLGQGTYEQYF. In DNA form, the CDR3 reads TGTGCCAGCAGATTGGGACAGGGTACCTACGAGCAGTACTTC.

As concerns this clonotype: A much larger clonotype is one base distant, so this may be a read error. The J gene is TRBJ2-1, the V gene TRBV24-1; TRBD2 matches 13 bases. The J call is in doubt because the DNA end fits TRBJ2-7 better. CDR1 KGHDR and CDR2 SFDVKD come from the germline V gene. This CDR3 comprises 19 residues. The CDR3 nucleotides are TGTGCCACCAGTGATCAAGGACTAGCGGGGGCCAGCTCCTACAATGAGCAGTACTTC. Translation gives CATSDQGLAGASSYNEQYF.

This clonotype was picked up a small number of times. The chain combines TRBV7-2 with TRBJ2-1, with TRBD2 identical over 10 bases. From germline, CDR1 is SGHTA and CDR2 FQGNSA. Germline trimming cut 6 bases from V and 5 bases from J; bases unmatched to any gene: 13. The CDR3 is made up of 17 amino acids. The CDR3 spells CASSRHIRAGGDNEQFF. The CDR3 nucleotides read TGTGCCAGCAGTCGTCATATCCGAGCGGGGGGGGACAATGAGCAGTTCTTC.

A few counts support this clonotype. This may arise from a read error, as a much more abundant clone is one base away. This chain links TRBV12-3 or TRBV12-4 with TRBJ2-3, with TRBD2 matching over 9 bases. The CDR3 consists of 14 residues. In nucleotides, the CDR3 is TGTGCCAGCAGTCCGGGACTAGCAACAGATGCGCAGTATTTT. As protein: CASSPGLATDAQYF.

This clonotype has ten or more counts. The chain is built from TRBV30 and TRBJ2-7; the match to TRBD1 covers 7 bases. In germline, CDR1 is GTSNPN, CDR2 SVGIG (reference sequence). J gave up 0 bases and V 6 bases, and 8 bases lay outside the gene matches. The CDR3 extends over 14 amino acids. DNA of the CDR3: TGTGCCTGCCAAGACAGGGTGAGCTCCTACGAGCAGTACTTC. Amino acid sequence: CACQDRVSSYEQYF.

As concerns this clonotype: A read error may account for a junction end that differs from germline. The chain combines TRBV6-2 or TRBV6-3 with TRBJ2-6; 7 positions agree with TRBD1. The length of the CDR3 is 19 residues. Germline CDR1 is MNHEY and CDR2 is SVGEGT. The CDR3 coding sequence is TGTGCCAGCAGTTACTCCTTTTCGAAAGGGGGCTCTGGGGCCAACGTCCCGACTTTC. As protein: CASSYSFSKGGSGANVPTF.

Worth noting for this clonotype: Possible read error: a much larger clone is one base away. V is TRBV18 and J is TRBJ2-7; 9 bases are a match to TRBD1. The CDR3 is 15 amino acids. CDR1 KGHSH and CDR2 LQKENI come from the germline V gene. The V segment lost 8 bases and the J segment 7 bases; nucleotides outside the gene matches: 15. The CDR3 sequence is CASQFSLQGANEQYF. CDR3 bases: TGTGCCAGCCAATTCTCCTTACAGGGGGCCAATGAGCAGTACTTC.

The gene calls are TRBV3-1 and TRBJ2-3; weak D call: TRBD2 (6 bases). Germline V gene data show CDR1 as LGHDT and CDR2 as YNNKEL (reference sequence). V gave up 1 base and J gave up 4 bases, with 15 bases separating them. The CDR3 length is 16 residues. CDR3 DNA sequence: TGTGCCAGCAGCCAAGGGTTCGGGAGTCGCCCAGATACGCAGTATTTT. Amino acids: CASSQGFGSRPDTQYF.

Many counts were recorded for this clonotype. V and J are TRBV10-3 and TRBJ2-4; D gene ambiguous. The germline V and J ends were trimmed by 10 bases and 0 bases, with 16 bases remaining between them. CDR1 is ENHRY and CDR2 is SYGVKD in the germline V gene. The length of the CDR3 is 15 residues. The CDR3 sequence: CATRDEDLAKNIQYF. The CDR3 DNA reads as TGTGCCACCAGAGACGAGGACCTAGCCAAAAACATTCAGTACTTC.

Worth noting for this clonotype: The conserved closing phenylalanine or tryptophan is absent in this CDR3, likely reflecting a read error. The chain links TRBV5-6 to TRBJ2-5; D gene uncertain. The DNA end lines up better with TRBJ2-1; the J call may be wrong. Looked up from germline, CDR1 is SGHDT and CDR2 is YYEEEE. This CDR3 comprises 14 residues. The CDR3 reads CASSPTRYQETQFC. In nucleotides, the CDR3 is TGTGCCAGCAGCCCTACACGGTACCAAGAGACCCAGTTCTGC.

The chain uses TRBV9 and TRBJ2-3; D possibly matches TRBD1 or TRBD2 (6 bases each). The V end was cut by 5 bases, the J end by 3 bases, with 16 bases between. Germline V gene sequence: CDR1 SGDLS, CDR2 YYNGEE. This CDR3 has 15 residues. The CDR3 here is CASSRRGAGTDTQYF. The CDR3 DNA is TGTGCCAGCAGTCGGAGGGGGGCGGGGACAGATACGCAGTATTTT.